This T cell receptor (beta chain) was documented in a study of shared clonotypes between healthy human individuals. General study results and limits: Clonotype sharing among the donors was expected to vary with sequencing depth. The naive CD4 repertoires of a handful of donors were compared, and roughly 5% of clonotypes were shared.

Details on this clone: As yet, its antigen is unknown.

Every subset had its genomic DNA shared out evenly among several immunoSEQ plates. Assay: immunoSEQ multiplex PCR; the TCRdb copy retains only in-frame clones and omits some. The data hold a few million clones, with approximately 94% observed a single time. The receptor's source is a man younger than 35 in good health. Sequencing was carried out using naive CD4+ T cells sorted from blood. Subset described: CD45RA+ positively selected.

CDR3 amino acids: CASSLATGDSPLHF. In nucleotides, the CDR3 is TGCGCCAGCAGCTTGGCGACAGGGGATTCACCCCTCCACTTT. This chain connects TRBV5-1 to TRBJ1-6; TRBD1 aligns across 8 bases. Germline V gene sequence: CDR1 SGHRS, CDR2 YFSETQ. Trimming took 0 bases from V and 8 from J; bases not matched to a gene: 1. The CDR3 is made up of 14 amino acids. The full variable domain, its missing parts supplied by reference TRBV5-1 and TRBJ1-6, is KAGVTQTPRYLIKTRGQQVTLSCSPISGHRSVSWYQQTPGQGLQFLFEYFSETQRNKGNFPGRFSGRQFSNSRSEMNVSTLELGDSALYLCASSLATGDSPLHFGNGTRLTVT.